These T cell receptor beta chains were read from a single sample in a study of human T cells and chemical hapten exposure. TCRdb recomputed calls from the RACE reads with MiXCR, one row per CDR3 protein. The sample includes 250,000 to 300,000 distinct CDR3 sequences, approximately 8% of them seen just once. This material consisted of whole blood, taken in connection with sensitization to the hapten diphenylcyclopropenone (DPC). The receptors were sampled from a young man with alopecia areata. Some clones in this sample may be carry-over from other donors' samples. CDR3s include the opening cysteine and the closing phenylalanine or tryptophan. D genes are given only for firm matches. Rows may omit the clone size; those that give it use once, few, many or a size class.

V,size,J,D,length,DNA,CDR3
TRBV12-3/TRBV12-4,few,TRBJ2-2,-,12,TGTGCCAGCAGTTTCCGTCCCGGGGAGCTGTTTTTT,CASSFRPGELFF
TRBV3-1,many,TRBJ2-5,-,14,TGTGCCAGCACCATGTCCGATGGACAAGAGACCCAGTACTTC,CASTMSDGQETQYF
TRBV19,few,TRBJ2-2,-,15,TGTGCCAGTAGTCCCAGCGAACTCGTCACCGGGGAGCTGTTTTTT,CASSPSELVTGELFF
TRBV11-2,few,TRBJ1-4,-,13,TGTGCCAGCAGCCCATCCTCCGGGACTAAACTGTTTTTT,CASSPSSGTKLFF
TRBV6-2/TRBV6-3,-,TRBJ2-3,TRBD2,16,TGTGCCAGCAGACGCCCCGAGACTAGCTTGACAGATACGCAGTATTTT,CASRRPETSLTDTQYF
TRBV2,-,TRBJ2-7,-,13,TGTGCCAGCAGAATTGGGGCAACCTACGAGCAGTACTTC,CASRIGATYEQYF
TRBV5-1,few,TRBJ1-3,-,19,TGCGCCAGCAGCTTGGGGGAGTCGGCCAGGTTAAACTCTGGAAACACCATATATTTT,CASSLGESARLNSGNTIYF
TRBV6-6,many,TRBJ1-4,TRBD1,15,TGTGCCAGCAGATTGCCGGGACAGGGAAACGAAAAACTGTTTTTT,CASRLPGQGNEKLFF
TRBV7-2,many,TRBJ2-4,-,15,TGTGCCAGCAGCTTACCGTTTCTAGCCAAAAACATTCAGTACTTC,CASSLPFLAKNIQYF
TRBV10-3,few,TRBJ2-3,-,13,TGTGCCATCACCGACGATGAGGGAGATACGCAGTATTTT,CAITDDEGDTQYF
TRBV4-1,many,TRBJ1-2,-,15,TGCGCCAGCAGCCAAGGGCATGGGCTCGGTTATGGCTACACCTTC,CASSQGHGLGYGYTF
TRBV20-1,-,TRBJ2-3,-,13,TGCAGTGCAGAGGATTATGGGACCGAAACGCAGTATTTT,CSAEDYGTETQYF
TRBV6-5,-,TRBJ1-5,TRBD1,15,TGTGCCAGCAGGCCGCAGGGGGACCCCAATCAGCCCCAGCATTTT,CASRPQGDPNQPQHF
TRBV20-1,once,TRBJ1-2,-,15,TGCAGTGCTAGAGCCGCTAACGAGGGGTTCTATGGCTACACCTTC,CSARAANEGFYGYTF
TRBV7-2,few,TRBJ1-1,-,16,TGTGCCAGCAGCCCCCAAGGCGCCAGGCCATACACTGAAGCTTTCTTT,CASSPQGARPYTEAFF
TRBV15,-,TRBJ1-2,-,14,TGTGCCACCACCGACCGACAGTTCAACTATGGCTACACCTTC,CATTDRQFNYGYTF
TRBV9,-,TRBJ2-7,-,14,TGTGCCAGCAGCGTAGGAACAGGCCCCTACGAGCAGTACTTC,CASSVGTGPYEQYF
TRBV7-9,few,TRBJ1-2,-,14,TGTGCCAGCAGCTTAGTGGGGCAGAACTATGGCTACACCTTC,CASSLVGQNYGYTF
TRBV14,-,TRBJ1-6,-,12,TGTGCCAGCAGCCAAACCCGCTCACCCCTCCACTTT,CASSQTRSPLHF
TRBV6-5,few,TRBJ1-3,-,15,TGTGCCAGCAGTTTTTCTCTGGTCTCTGGAAACACCATATATTTT,CASSFSLVSGNTIYF
TRBV5-1,-,TRBJ1-4,-,14,TGCGCCAGCAGCTGGCGGGTTGGGAGTGAAAAACTGTTTTTT,CASSWRVGSEKLFF
TRBV5-1,few,TRBJ2-7,TRBD2,16,TGCGCCAGCAGCTTGGCGACTAGCGGTTTCTCCTACGAGCAGTACTTC,CASSLATSGFSYEQYF
TRBV20-1,-,TRBJ2-2,TRBD1,14,TGCAGTGTCCCGGGACAGGCGAACACCGGGGAGCTGTTTTTT,CSVPGQANTGELFF
TRBV14,few,TRBJ1-4,-,15,TGTGCCAGCAGTCAAATAGGGGAAGGAAATGAAAAACTGTTTTTT,CASSQIGEGNEKLFF
TRBV4-3,-,TRBJ2-2,TRBD2,17,TGCGCCAGCAGCCAAGATCCCCGACTAGCGGACACCGGGGAGCTGTTTTTT,CASSQDPRLADTGELFF
TRBV5-6,-,TRBJ1-6,-,14,TGTGCCAGCCGTCAAAGGGGACCGAATTCACCCCTCCACTTT,CASRQRGPNSPLHF
TRBV12-3/TRBV12-4,-,TRBJ2-5,-,14,TGTGCCAGCAGTTTAGGAGGGTACCAAGAGACCCAGTACTTC,CASSLGGYQETQYF
TRBV28,many,TRBJ1-3,-,15,TGTGCCAGCAGACTAAGCAGGGTGGCTGGAAACACCATATATTTT,CASRLSRVAGNTIYF
TRBV11-2,few,TRBJ1-1,-,14,TGTGCCAGCAGCTTAAGGCCGGGGAGCACTGAAGCTTTCTTT,CASSLRPGSTEAFF
TRBV21-1,few,TRBJ1-5,-,14,TGTGCCAGCAGCAAATCTCGTTACAATCAGCCCCAGCATTTT,CASSKSRYNQPQHF
TRBV3-1,-,TRBJ2-1,TRBD2,18,TGTGCCAGCAGCCAAGACCCAAGACTAGCGGGGGACCCAAATGAGCAGTTCTTC,CASSQDPRLAGDPNEQFF
TRBV27,-,TRBJ2-7,-,14,TGTGCCAGCAGTTTATCAGGTCGGGCCTACGAGCAGTACTTC,CASSLSGRAYEQYF
TRBV9,few,TRBJ2-5,-,14,TGTGCCAGCAGCGTAGTCCCCCACCAAGAGACCCAGTACTTC,CASSVVPHQETQYF
TRBV12-3/TRBV12-4,-,TRBJ1-3,TRBD1,19,TGTGCCAGCACCCCAAGCTGGGGACAGGAGGCCTACTCTGGAAACACCATATATTTT,CASTPSWGQEAYSGNTIYF
TRBV5-6,-,TRBJ1-6,-,14,TGTGCCAGCAGCTTTGACAGAGATGGTTCACCCCTCCACTTT,CASSFDRDGSPLHF
TRBV20-1,few,TRBJ2-7,-,15,TGCAGTGCTAGTCCCCGGCGGGGGCCCTTCTACGAGCAGTACTTC,CSASPRRGPFYEQYF
TRBV6-5,-,TRBJ1-3,-,14,TGTGCCAGCAGTTACTCAATCAGGGGAAACACCATATATTTT,CASSYSIRGNTIYF
TRBV15,-,TRBJ2-3,TRBD1,15,TGTGCCACCAGCAAGGGGACAGGGGGCTCAGATACGCAGTATTTT,CATSKGTGGSDTQYF
TRBV20-1,many,TRBJ1-4,-,14,TGCAGTGCTAGAGATGACAGCTGGGGTGAAAAACTGTTTTTT,CSARDDSWGEKLFF
TRBV6-6,few,TRBJ1-5,-,15,TGTGCCAGCTCCAGGGGAGAACCCTTCAATCAGCCCCAGCATTTT,CASSRGEPFNQPQHF
TRBV19,few,TRBJ2-5,TRBD2,14,TGTGCCAGTAGTCTTAGCGGGGCTCAAGAGACCCAGTACTTC,CASSLSGAQETQYF
TRBV7-3,-,TRBJ2-2,-,15,TGTGCCAGCAGCAACCGACAGACCAACACCGGGGAGCTGTTTTTT,CASSNRQTNTGELFF
TRBV11-1,-,TRBJ1-2,-,11,TGTGCCAGCAGCTCCCGCTATGGCTACACCTTC,CASSSRYGYTF
TRBV24-1,-,TRBJ2-2,TRBD1,15,TGTGCCAGCGGGGCCGGGACAGGGGTCACCGGGGAGCTGTTTTTT,CASGAGTGVTGELFF
TRBV6-5,-,TRBJ2-2,TRBD1,14,TGTGCCAGCGGGACAGCTAAGAACACCGGGGAGCTGTTTTTT,CASGTAKNTGELFF
TRBV5-1,few,TRBJ2-4,-,14,TGCGCCAGCTCAGAAGGCGGGGTTGAAAACATTCAGTACTTC,CASSEGGVENIQYF
TRBV5-1,-,TRBJ2-6,-,16,TGCGCCAGCAGCTTGTTTAAGACCTCTGGGGCCAACGTCCTGACTTTC,CASSLFKTSGANVLTF
TRBV7-9,many,TRBJ2-3,-,13,TGTGCCAGCAGTCAGACTGGTTCAGATACGCAGTATTTT,CASSQTGSDTQYF